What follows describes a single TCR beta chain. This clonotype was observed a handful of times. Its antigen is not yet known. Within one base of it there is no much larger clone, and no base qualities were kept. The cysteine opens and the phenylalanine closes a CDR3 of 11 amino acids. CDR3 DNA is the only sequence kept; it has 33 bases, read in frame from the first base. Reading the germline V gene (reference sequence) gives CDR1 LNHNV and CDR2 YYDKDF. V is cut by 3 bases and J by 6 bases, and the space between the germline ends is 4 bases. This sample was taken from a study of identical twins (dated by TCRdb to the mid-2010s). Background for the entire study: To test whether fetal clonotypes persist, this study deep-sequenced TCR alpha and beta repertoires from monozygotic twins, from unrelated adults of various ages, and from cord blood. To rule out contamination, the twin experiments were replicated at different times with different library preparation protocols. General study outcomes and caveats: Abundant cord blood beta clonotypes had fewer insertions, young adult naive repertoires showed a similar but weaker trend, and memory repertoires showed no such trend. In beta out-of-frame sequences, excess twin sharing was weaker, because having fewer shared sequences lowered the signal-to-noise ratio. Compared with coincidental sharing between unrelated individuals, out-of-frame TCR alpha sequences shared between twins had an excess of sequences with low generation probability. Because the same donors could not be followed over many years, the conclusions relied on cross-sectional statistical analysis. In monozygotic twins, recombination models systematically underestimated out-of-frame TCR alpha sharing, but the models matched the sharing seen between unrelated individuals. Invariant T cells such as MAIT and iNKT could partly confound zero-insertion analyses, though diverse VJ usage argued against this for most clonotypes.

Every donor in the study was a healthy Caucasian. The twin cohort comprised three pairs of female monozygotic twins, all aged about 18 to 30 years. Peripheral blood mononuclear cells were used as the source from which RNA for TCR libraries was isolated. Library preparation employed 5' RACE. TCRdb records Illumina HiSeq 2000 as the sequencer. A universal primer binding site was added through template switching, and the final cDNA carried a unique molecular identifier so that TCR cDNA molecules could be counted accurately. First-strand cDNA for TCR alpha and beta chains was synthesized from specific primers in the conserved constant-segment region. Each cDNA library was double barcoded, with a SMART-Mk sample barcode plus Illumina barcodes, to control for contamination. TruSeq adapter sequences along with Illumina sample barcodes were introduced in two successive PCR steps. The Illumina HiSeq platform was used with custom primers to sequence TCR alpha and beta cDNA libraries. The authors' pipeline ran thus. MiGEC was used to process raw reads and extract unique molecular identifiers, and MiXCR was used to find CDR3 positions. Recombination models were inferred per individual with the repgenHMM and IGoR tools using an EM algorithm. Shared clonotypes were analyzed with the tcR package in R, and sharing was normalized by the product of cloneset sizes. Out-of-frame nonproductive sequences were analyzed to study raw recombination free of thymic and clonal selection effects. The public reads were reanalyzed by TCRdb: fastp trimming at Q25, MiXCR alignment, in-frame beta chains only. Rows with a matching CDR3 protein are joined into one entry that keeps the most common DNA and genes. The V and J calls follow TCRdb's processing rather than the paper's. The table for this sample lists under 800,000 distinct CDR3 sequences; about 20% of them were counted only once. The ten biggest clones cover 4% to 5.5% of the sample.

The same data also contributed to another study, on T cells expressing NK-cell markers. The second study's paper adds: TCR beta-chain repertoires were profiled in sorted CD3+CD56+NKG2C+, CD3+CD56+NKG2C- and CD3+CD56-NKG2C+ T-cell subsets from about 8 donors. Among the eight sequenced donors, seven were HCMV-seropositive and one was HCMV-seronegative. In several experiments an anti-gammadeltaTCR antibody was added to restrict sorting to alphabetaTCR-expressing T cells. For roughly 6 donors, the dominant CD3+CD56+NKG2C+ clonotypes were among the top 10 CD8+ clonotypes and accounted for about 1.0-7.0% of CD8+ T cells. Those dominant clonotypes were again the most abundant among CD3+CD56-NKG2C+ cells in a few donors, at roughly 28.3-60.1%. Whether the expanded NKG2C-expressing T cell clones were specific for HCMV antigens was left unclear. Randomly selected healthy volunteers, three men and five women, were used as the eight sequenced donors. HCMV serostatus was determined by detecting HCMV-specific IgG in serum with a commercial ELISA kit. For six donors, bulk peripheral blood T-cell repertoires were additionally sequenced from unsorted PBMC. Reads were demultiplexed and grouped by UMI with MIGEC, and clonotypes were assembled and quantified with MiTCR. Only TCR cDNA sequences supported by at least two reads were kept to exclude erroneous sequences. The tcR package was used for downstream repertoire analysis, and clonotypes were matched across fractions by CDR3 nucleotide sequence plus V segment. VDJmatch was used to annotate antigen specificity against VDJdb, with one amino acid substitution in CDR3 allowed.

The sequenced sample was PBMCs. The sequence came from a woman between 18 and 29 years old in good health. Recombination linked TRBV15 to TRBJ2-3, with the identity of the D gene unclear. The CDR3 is CATSRRDTQYF. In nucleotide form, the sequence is TGTGCCACCAGCAGGAGGGATACGCAGTATTTT.